These T cell receptor beta chains were read from a single sample in a study of blood T cells in healthy people across ages. Each CDR3 protein gets one entry after TCRdb re-called the 5' RACE reads with MiXCR. The sample holds 650,000 to 1,000,000 distinct CDR3 sequences, around 36% seen once. The specimen was blood. The receptors derive from a man aged 18-30 years in good health. Each CDR3 is given without its conserved first and last residue.

>TRBJ2-1|TRBV6-6
ASSPHGERGVYNEQF
>TRBJ1-2|TRBV7-6
ASSRTGAYGYT
>TRBJ2-3|TRBV6-1
ASGLAPDTQY
>TRBJ2-7|TRBV6-2/TRBV6-3
ASSYSPDYEQY
>TRBJ1-6|TRBV7-2
ASSTRWDSRSPLH
>TRBJ1-6|TRBV25-1
ASSEAGGYSPLH
>TRBJ2-1|TRBV28
ASSFSPWRGTSGYNEQF
>TRBJ2-7|TRBV28
ASSLGTGRRGQY
>TRBJ2-1|TRBV12-3/TRBV12-4
ASRTGTSSYNEQF
>TRBJ1-6|TRBV12-3/TRBV12-4
ASSPFLLGGLDSPLH
>TRBJ2-3|TRBV25-1
ASSVSGRYDWYADTQY
>TRBJ2-2|TRBV20-1
SARDSGGAIGELF
>-|TRBV30
AWRSGAYNEQY
>TRBJ2-1|TRBV14
ASSQDGPGTNNEQF
>TRBJ2-5|TRBV7-2
ASSFNRGPETQY
>TRBJ1-1|TRBV15
ATSSPVQGSTKAF
>TRBJ2-7|TRBV9
ASSVAGSYEQY
>TRBJ2-7|TRBV12-3/TRBV12-4
ASTSQKRQNPYEQY
>TRBJ1-1|TRBV14
ASSRRWDTEAF
>TRBJ2-3|TRBV2
ASRELAARTDTQY
>TRBJ1-1|TRBV12-3/TRBV12-4
ASSALGGGTEAF
>TRBJ1-4|TRBV5-1
ASSHGGGNEKLF
>TRBJ2-5|TRBV20-1
SARPPTGDETQY
>-|TRBV29-1
SVVRNPSSYEQY
>TRBJ1-6|TRBV6-6
ASSYAPNSPLH
>TRBJ2-1|TRBV12-3/TRBV12-4
ASSVPTYNEQF
>TRBJ2-5|TRBV29-1
SVAAVEKKETQY
>TRBJ2-1|TRBV6-2/TRBV6-3
ASSGRGRGAYNEQF
>TRBJ1-4|TRBV5-1
ASSPQGWEKLF
>TRBJ1-3|TRBV20-1
SAEGRTYSGNTIY
>TRBJ2-7|TRBV7-8
ASSLSGTGTHEQY
>TRBJ1-6|TRBV12-3/TRBV12-4
ASSYGRTSSYNSPLH
>TRBJ2-7|TRBV7-9
ASSTPDRAPYEQY
>TRBJ1-3|TRBV20-1
SARGNSGNTIY
>TRBJ1-2|TRBV6-2/TRBV6-3
ASIQTGTGDGYT
>TRBJ1-5|TRBV12-3/TRBV12-4
ASSLQALQPQH
>TRBJ2-5|TRBV7-3
ASSRTAVETQY